What follows is one T cell receptor beta chain and its context. TCRdb's copy holds only in-frame clones and misses some; the assay was immunoSEQ multiplex PCR. The table shows under 70,000 clones, with 90% to 96% occurring only once. The CDR3 runs 16 residues. After removal of 0 bases from V and 4 bases from J, the junction contained 7 bases not matched to a gene. Germline values: CDR1 SGHVS, CDR2 FQNEAQ. The data stem from a study of control samples from healthy donors and cancer patients. This clonotype was obtained from a woman between 18 and 30 years old in good health. Source material: blood. V usage is TRBV7-8 and J usage is TRBJ1-2; 8 positions agree with TRBD1. CDR3 amino acids: CASSLAGDRPFYGYTF. Here the CDR3 DNA reads TGTGCCAGCAGCTTAGCTGGGGACAGGCCCTTCTATGGCTACACCTTC. Variable domain in full (rest from reference TRBV7-8 and TRBJ1-2): GAGVSQSPRYKVAKRGQDVALRCDPISGHVSLFWYQQALGQGPEFLTYFQNEAQLDKSGLPSDRFFAERPEGSVSTLKIQRTQQEDSAVYLCASSLAGDRPFYGYTFGSGTRLTVV.